A few counts support the clone carrying this TCR beta chain. Its antigen is undetermined. Every donor gave roughly 9.2 milliliters of peripheral blood. The sample originates from a study of blood T cells in healthy people across ages. Points from the study as a whole: Researchers said unsorted PBMCs prevented a conclusive naive versus antigen-experienced comparison. TCR beta diversity correlated strongly with naive T cell percentage.

V gave up 4 bases and J gave up 2 bases; unmatched junction bases: 3. Germline V gene lookup returns CDR1 ENHRY and CDR2 SYGVKD. This CDR3 is built from 14 residues. Primed by a sample-barcoded 5' primer and a J-beta primer mix, a second PCR proceeded for roughly 7 to 12 cycles. TCRdb analysed the 5' RACE reads with MiXCR anew, one entry per CDR3 protein. This sample carries some 1.4 million distinct CDR3 sequences, about 43% of them seen once, and the ten largest clones take around 8%. The V call is TRBV10-3, the J call TRBJ1-1; 8 positions match TRBD1. Sequenced: blood. The sequence was obtained from a woman under 30 in good health. The CDR3 here is CAISVGQANTEAFF. CDR3 bases: TGTGCCATCAGTGTGGGACAGGCTAACACTGAAGCTTTCTTT.